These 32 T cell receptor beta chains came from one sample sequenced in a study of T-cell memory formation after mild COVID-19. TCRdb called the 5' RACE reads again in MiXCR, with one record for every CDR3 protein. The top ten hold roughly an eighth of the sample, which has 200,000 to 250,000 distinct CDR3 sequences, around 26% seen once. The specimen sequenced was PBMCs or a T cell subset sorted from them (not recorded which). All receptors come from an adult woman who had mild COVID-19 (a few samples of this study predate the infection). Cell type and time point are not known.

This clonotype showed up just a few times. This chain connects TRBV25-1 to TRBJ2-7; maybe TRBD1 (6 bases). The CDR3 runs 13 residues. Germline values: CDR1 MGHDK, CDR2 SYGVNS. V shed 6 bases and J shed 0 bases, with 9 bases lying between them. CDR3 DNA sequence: TGTGCCAGCAGGGGGGCCGGCTCCTACGAGCAGTACTTC. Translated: CASRGAGSYEQYF.

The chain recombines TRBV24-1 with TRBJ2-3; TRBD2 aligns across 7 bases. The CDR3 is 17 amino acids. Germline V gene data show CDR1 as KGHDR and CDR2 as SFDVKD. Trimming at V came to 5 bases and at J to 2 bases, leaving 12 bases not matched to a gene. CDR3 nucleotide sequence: TGTGCCACCAGTGCCTCGCCGACTAGCAGTTACACAGATACGCAGTATTTT. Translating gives CATSASPTSSYTDTQYF.

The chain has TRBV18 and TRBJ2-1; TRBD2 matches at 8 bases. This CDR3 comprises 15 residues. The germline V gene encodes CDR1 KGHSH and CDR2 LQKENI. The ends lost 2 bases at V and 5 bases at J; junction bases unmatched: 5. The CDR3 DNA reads TGTGCCAGCTCACCAACTAGCGGAGGGGACAATGAGCAGTTCTTC. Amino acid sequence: CASSPTSGGDNEQFF.

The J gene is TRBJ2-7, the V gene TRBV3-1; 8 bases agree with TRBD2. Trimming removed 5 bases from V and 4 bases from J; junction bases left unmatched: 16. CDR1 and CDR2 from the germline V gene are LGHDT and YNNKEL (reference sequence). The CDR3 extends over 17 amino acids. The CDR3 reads CASSSTGAGAGFYEQYF. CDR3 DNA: TGTGCCAGCAGCTCAACCGGAGCGGGAGCGGGTTTTTACGAGCAGTACTTC.

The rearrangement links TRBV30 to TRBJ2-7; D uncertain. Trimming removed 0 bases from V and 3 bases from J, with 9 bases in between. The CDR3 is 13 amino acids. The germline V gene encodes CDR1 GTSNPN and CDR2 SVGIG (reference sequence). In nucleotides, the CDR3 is TGTGCCTGGAGTGTTATCTCACGCTACGAGCAGTACTTC. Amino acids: CAWSVISRYEQYF.

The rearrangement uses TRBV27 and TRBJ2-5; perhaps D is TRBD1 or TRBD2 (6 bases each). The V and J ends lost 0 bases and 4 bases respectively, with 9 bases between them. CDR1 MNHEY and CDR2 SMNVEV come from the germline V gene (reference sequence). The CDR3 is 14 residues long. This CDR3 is CASSLSRGAETQYF. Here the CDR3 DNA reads TGTGCCAGCAGTTTATCAAGGGGGGCAGAGACCCAGTACTTC.

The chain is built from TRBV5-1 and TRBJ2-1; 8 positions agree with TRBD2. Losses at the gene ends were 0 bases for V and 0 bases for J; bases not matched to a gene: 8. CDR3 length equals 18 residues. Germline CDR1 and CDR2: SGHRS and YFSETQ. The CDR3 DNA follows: TGCGCCAGCAGCTTGGGTCTAGCGGGCTTAAGCTCCTACAATGAGCAGTTCTTC. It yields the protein CASSLGLAGLSSYNEQFF.

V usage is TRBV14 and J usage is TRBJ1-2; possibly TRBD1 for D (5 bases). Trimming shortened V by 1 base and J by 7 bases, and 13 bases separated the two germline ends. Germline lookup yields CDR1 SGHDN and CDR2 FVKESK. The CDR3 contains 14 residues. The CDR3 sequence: CASSQVQGAAGYTF. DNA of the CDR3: TGTGCCAGCAGCCAAGTTCAAGGGGCTGCTGGCTACACCTTC.

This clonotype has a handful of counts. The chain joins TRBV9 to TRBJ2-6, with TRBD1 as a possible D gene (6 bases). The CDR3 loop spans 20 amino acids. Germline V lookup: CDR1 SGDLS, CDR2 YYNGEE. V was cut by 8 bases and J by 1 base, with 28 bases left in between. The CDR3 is CASGRQRQDLVNSGANVLTF. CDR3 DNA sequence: TGTGCCAGTGGAAGGCAGAGACAGGACCTGGTTAATTCTGGGGCCAACGTCCTGACTTTC. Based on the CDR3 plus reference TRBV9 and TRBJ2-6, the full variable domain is DSGVTQTPKHLITATGQRVTLRCSPRSGDLSVYWYQQSLDQGLQFLIQYYNGEERAKGNILERFSAQQFPDLHSELNLSSLELGDSALYFCASGRQRQDLVNSGANVLTFGAGSRLTVL.

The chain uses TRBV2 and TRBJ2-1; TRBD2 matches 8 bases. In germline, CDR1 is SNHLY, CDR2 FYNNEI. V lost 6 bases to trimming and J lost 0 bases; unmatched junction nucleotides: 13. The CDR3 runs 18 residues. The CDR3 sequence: CASRAGAPPSSSYNEQFF. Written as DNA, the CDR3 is TGTGCCAGCAGAGCGGGAGCCCCTCCATCAAGCTCCTACAATGAGCAGTTCTTC.

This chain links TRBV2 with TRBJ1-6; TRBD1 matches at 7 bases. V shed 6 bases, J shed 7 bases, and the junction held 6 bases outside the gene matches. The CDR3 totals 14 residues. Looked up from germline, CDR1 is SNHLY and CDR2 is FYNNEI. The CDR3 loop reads CASSRQGGNSPLHF. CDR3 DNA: TGTGCCAGCAGCCGACAGGGAGGAAATTCACCCCTCCACTTT.

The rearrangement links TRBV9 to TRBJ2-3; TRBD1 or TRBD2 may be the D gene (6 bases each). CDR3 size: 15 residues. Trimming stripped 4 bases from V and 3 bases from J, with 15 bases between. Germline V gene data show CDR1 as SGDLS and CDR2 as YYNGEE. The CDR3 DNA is TGTGCCAGCAGCACCTTAGGGGGGCGAACAGATACGCAGTATTTT. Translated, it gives CASSTLGGRTDTQYF. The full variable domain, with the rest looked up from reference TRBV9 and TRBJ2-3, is DSGVTQTPKHLITATGQRVTLRCSPRSGDLSVYWYQQSLDQGLQFLIQYYNGEERAKGNILERFSAQQFPDLHSELNLSSLELGDSALYFCASSTLGGRTDTQYFGPGTRLTVL.

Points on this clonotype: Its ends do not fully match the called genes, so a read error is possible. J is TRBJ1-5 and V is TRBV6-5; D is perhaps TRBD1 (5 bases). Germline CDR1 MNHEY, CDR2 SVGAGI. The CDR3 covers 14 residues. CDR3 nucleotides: TGTGCCAGCAGGTACTCTGGGGTTCAGGGGCCCCAGCATTTT. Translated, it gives CASRYSGVQGPQHF.

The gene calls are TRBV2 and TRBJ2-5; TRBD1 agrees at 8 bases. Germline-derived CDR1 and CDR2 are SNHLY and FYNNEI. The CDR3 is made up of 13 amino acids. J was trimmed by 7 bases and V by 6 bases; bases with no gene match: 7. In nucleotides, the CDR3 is TGTGCCAGCAGGGACAGGGCCTTTGGGACCCAGTACTTC. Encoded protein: CASRDRAFGTQYF.

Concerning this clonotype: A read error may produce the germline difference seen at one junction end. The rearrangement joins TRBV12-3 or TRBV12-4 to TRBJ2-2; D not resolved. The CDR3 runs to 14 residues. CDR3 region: CASRLGRSTGELFF. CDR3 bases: TGTGCCAGCAGGTTAGGCCGGTCGACCGGGGAGCTGTTTTTT.

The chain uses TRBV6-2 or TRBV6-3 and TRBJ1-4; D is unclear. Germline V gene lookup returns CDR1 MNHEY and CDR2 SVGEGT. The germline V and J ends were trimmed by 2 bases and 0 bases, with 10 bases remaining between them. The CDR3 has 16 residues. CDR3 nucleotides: TGTGCCAGCAGTTACGGAAACGGTGCAACTAATGAAAAACTGTTTTTT. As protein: CASSYGNGATNEKLFF.

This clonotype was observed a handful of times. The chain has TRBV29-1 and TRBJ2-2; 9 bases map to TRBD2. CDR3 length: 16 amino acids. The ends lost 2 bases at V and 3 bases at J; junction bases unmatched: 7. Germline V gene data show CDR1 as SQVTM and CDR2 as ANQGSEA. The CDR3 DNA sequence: TGCAGCGTTGAACTAGCGGGGATTGGAGACACCGGGGAGCTGTTTTTT. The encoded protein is CSVELAGIGDTGELFF.

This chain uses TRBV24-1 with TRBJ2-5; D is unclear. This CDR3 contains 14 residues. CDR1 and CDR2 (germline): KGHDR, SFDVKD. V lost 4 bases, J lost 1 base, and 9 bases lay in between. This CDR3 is CATSETTFQETQYF. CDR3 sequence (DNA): TGTGCCACCAGTGAAACGACGTTCCAAGAGACCCAGTACTTC.

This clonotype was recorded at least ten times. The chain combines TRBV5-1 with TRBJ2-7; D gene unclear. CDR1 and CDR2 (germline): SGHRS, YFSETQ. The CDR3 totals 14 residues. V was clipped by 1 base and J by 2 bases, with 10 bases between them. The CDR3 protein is CASSLNSGAYEQYF. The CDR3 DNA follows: TGCGCCAGCAGCTTGAATAGTGGGGCCTACGAGCAGTACTTC. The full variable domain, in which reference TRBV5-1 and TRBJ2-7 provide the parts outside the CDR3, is KAGVTQTPRYLIKTRGQQVTLSCSPISGHRSVSWYQQTPGQGLQFLFEYFSETQRNKGNFPGRFSGRQFSNSRSEMNVSTLELGDSALYLCASSLNSGAYEQYFGPGTRLTVT.

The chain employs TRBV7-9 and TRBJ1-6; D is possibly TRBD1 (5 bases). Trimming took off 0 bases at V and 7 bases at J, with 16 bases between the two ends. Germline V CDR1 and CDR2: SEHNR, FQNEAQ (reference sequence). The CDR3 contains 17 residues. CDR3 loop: CASSLAHGQGLNSPLHF. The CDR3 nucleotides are TGTGCCAGCAGCTTAGCGCATGGGCAGGGTCTGAATTCACCCCTCCACTTT.

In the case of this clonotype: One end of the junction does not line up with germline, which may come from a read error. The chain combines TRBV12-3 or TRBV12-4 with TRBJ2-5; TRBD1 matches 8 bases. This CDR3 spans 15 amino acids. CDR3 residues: CAISLLQGAGETQYF. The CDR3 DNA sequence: TGTGCCATCAGTTTGTTGCAGGGGGCGGGGGAGACCCAGTACTTC.

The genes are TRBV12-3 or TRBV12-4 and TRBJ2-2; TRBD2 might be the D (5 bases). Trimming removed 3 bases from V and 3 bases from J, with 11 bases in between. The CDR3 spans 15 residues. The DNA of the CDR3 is TGTGCCAGCAGTTTCCGGGAATCCTACACCGGGGAGCTGTTTTTT. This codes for CASSFRESYTGELFF.

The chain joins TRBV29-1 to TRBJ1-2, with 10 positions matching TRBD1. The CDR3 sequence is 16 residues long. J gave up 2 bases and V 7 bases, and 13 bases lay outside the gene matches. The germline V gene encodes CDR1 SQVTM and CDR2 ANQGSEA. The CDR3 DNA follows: TGCAGCGCGAAGACTCATGACAGGGGGCGAAACTATGGCTACACCTTC. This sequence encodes CSAKTHDRGRNYGYTF.

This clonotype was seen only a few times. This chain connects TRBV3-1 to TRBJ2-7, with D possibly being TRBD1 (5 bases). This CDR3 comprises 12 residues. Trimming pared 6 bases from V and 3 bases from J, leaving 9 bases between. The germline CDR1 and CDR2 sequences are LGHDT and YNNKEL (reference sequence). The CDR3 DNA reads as TGTGCCAGCAGGGGCGACAGCTACGAGCAGTACTTC. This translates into CASRGDSYEQYF.

CDR3 nucleotide sequence: TGTGCTAGTGGTTTGAGTGGTTACAATGAGCAGTTCTTC. Its translation: CASGLSGYNEQFF. This chain connects TRBV12-5 to TRBJ2-1; D not certain. The CDR3 runs to 13 residues. Trimming left V 2 bases short and J 4 bases short, with 6 bases between. Germline CDR1 is LGHNT and CDR2 is FRNRAP.

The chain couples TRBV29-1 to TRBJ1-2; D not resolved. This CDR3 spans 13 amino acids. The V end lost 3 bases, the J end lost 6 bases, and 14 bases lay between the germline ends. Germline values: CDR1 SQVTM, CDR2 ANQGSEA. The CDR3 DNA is TGCAGCGTTGAGGCCACACTATCAAATGGCTACACCTTC. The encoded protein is CSVEATLSNGYTF.

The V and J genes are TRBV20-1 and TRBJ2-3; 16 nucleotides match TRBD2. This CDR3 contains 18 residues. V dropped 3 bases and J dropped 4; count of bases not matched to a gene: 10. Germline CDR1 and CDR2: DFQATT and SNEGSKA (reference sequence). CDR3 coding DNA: TGCAGTGCTAGTCAAACCGGGACTAGCGGGAGGGTGGCAGATACGCAGTATTTT. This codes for CSASQTGTSGRVADTQYF.

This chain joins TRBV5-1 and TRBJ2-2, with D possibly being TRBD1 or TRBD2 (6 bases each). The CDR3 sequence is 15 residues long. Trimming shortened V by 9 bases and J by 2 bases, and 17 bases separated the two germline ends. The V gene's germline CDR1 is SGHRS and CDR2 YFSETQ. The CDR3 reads CATKRGDTNTGELFF. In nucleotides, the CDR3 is TGCGCCACCAAAAGGGGGGACACCAACACCGGGGAGCTGTTTTTT.

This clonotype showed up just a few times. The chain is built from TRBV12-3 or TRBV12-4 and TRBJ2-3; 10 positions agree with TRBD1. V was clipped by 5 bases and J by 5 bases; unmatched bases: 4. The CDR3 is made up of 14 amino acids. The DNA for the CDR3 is TGTGCCAGCAGTGGGACAGGGGTGGGAGATACGCAGTATTTT. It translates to CASSGTGVGDTQYF.

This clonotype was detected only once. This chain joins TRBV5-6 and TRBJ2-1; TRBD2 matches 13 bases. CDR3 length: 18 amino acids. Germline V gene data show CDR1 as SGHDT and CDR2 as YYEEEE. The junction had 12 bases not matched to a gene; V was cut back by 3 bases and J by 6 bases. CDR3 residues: CASSSRRPLAGGPNEQFF. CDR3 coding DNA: TGTGCCAGCAGCTCCAGACGACCACTAGCGGGGGGGCCCAATGAGCAGTTCTTC.

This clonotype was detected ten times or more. Here the CDR3 reads CASTLGGQQETQYF. Here the CDR3 DNA reads TGTGCCAGCACCTTGGGTGGGCAGCAAGAGACCCAGTACTTC. The chain uses TRBV7-6 and TRBJ2-5; D unresolved. The CDR3 loop spans 14 amino acids. The germline V gene has CDR1 SGHVS and CDR2 FNYEAQ. V was trimmed by 7 bases and J by 2 bases, leaving 14 bases between them.

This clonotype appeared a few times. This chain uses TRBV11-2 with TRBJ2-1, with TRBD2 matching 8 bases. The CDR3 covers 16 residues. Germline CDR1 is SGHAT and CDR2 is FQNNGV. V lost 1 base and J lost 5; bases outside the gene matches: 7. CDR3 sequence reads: CASSLGGGGNHNEQFF. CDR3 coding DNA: TGTGCCAGCAGCTTAGGCGGCGGGGGGAACCACAATGAGCAGTTCTTC.